This T cell receptor beta chain is from a study of blood T cell repertoires in COVID-19. This clone was seen just once. The CDR3 contains 17 residues. After removal of 4 bases from V and 2 bases from J, the junction contained 9 bases not matched to a gene. CDR1 MNHEY and CDR2 SVGEGT come from the germline V gene. As originally analysed: Researchers report that nucleated cell counts were estimated from reference gene primer amplification. The table came from immunoSEQ multiplex PCR; TCRdb's copy has only in-frame clones and leaves some out. Clonal size and the V and J genes are those of that table, whereas D and trimming came from the DNA. The sample carries some 67,000 clones, 79% recorded once.

Material: peripheral blood. The clonotype was recovered from an older woman with acute or convalescent COVID-19. The chain employs TRBV6-2 or TRBV6-3 and TRBJ2-3; 10 bases match TRBD2. CDR3 in DNA: TGTGCCAGCAGTTCCATCTTTACTAGCGGGGTCACAGATACGCAGTATTTT. Residues: CASSSIFTSGVTDTQYF.